A selection of T cell receptor beta chains follows, all from one sample in a study of response to subunit inactivated influenza vaccine. MiXCR, applied by TCRdb to the RT-PCR reads, yields one record per CDR3 protein. Among some 850,000 distinct CDR3 sequences, about a fifth were seen once, and the ten largest hold roughly a tenth. This specimen was PBMCs from blood, taken 5 days after vaccination. Every receptor here comes from a man aged 45 to 65 who received an inactivated influenza vaccine. Each CDR3 is given with its conserved first and last residue. The D gene is left open where the match is weak. Only part of the rows carry a size: once, few, many, or a class if the clone is expanded.

TRBJ2-7,-,-,TRBV3-1,TGTGCCAGCAGCCCTACGGTGAACTCCTACGAGCAGTACTTC,CASSPTVNSYEQYF
TRBJ2-2,-,-,TRBV5-6,TGTGCCAGCAGAGATACTAGGCTAGCCGACACCGGGGAGCTGTTTTTT,CASRDTRLADTGELFF
TRBJ2-2,few,-,TRBV2,TGTGCCAGCATGGGCGGTTTCGGGGAGCTGTTTTTT,CASMGGFGELFF
TRBJ2-3,-,TRBD1,TRBV6-2/TRBV6-3,TGTGCCAGCAGCACCCGGGGACAGGGAGTAACAGATACGCAGTATTTT,CASSTRGQGVTDTQYF
TRBJ2-5,few,-,TRBV9,TGTGCCAGCAGCGTAGCTTCGGGGCGGGAGACCCAGTACTTC,CASSVASGRETQYF
TRBJ2-3,many,TRBD2,TRBV7-8,TGTGCCAGCAGCTTAGAAACTAGCGGGAGCCCAGATACGCAGTATTTT,CASSLETSGSPDTQYF
TRBJ2-2,many,TRBD2,TRBV29-1,TGCAGCGTCCGCGGACTAGCCGGAAACACCGGGGAGCTGTTTTTT,CSVRGLAGNTGELFF
TRBJ1-1,few,TRBD1,TRBV20-1,TGCAGTGCTTTCAGGGGGCTCACTGAAGCTTTCTTT,CSAFRGLTEAFF
TRBJ2-3,-,-,TRBV24-1,TGTGCCACCAGTTCTATCGGGGGCACAGATACGCAGTATTTT,CATSSIGGTDTQYF
TRBJ2-1,many,-,TRBV12-3/TRBV12-4,TGTGCCAGCAGTTTCCCTCAGCGGTCAACCTACAATGAGCAGTTCTTC,CASSFPQRSTYNEQFF
TRBJ2-3,-,TRBD2,TRBV6-2/TRBV6-3,TGTGCCAGCTGGACGGGACTAGCGGAAAGAGATACGCAGTATTTT,CASWTGLAERDTQYF
TRBJ1-4,few,-,TRBV20-1,TGCAGTGCTAGCGTACTAGGACAGCTTGAAAAACTGTTTTTT,CSASVLGQLEKLFF
TRBJ2-1,-,TRBD2,TRBV6-1,TGTGCCAGCAGTGAATATAGCGGGAGCTCCTACAATGAGCAGTTCTTC,CASSEYSGSSYNEQFF
TRBJ2-7,-,-,TRBV10-3,TGTGCCATCAGTGAGGTCCAGCGAAGCTCCTACGAGCAGTACTTC,CAISEVQRSSYEQYF
TRBJ2-3,-,-,TRBV12-2,TGTGCAAGTCGCTTGAGACGGCCCTTCTGCACAGATACGCAGTATTTT,CASRLRRPFCTDTQYF
TRBJ2-7,-,TRBD2,TRBV28,TGTGCCAGCAGTTCCGGGACTAGCGGACTGAGCTCCTACGAGCAGTACTTC,CASSSGTSGLSSYEQYF
TRBJ2-2,-,-,TRBV19,TGTGCCACCAACGCAGGGTATCGATCCGGGGAGCTGTTTTTT,CATNAGYRSGELFF
TRBJ1-6,-,-,TRBV7-6,TGTGCCAGCAGCCCCGGGACTTTTAATTCACCCCTCCACTTT,CASSPGTFNSPLHF
TRBJ2-7,few,-,TRBV6-2/TRBV6-3,TGTGCCAGCAGTCAAAGGGCCGGGGGCCCCTACGAGCAGTACTTC,CASSQRAGGPYEQYF
TRBJ1-5,-,-,TRBV15,TGTGCCACCAGCAGCGGCGAAGATCAGCCCCAGCATTTT,CATSSGEDQPQHF
TRBJ2-3,few,TRBD1,TRBV20-1,TGCAGTGCGAAGAGGACAGGGGGGTTCACAGATACGCAGTATTTT,CSAKRTGGFTDTQYF
TRBJ1-6,-,-,TRBV11-2,TGTGCCAGCAGCTGGCCCGGTGGACCCCTCCACTTT,CASSWPGGPLHF
TRBJ2-7,few,TRBD2,TRBV15,TGTGCCACCAGCAGGAAAATCCCGGGACTAAGATACGAGCAGTACTTC,CATSRKIPGLRYEQYF
TRBJ2-7,many,-,TRBV12-3/TRBV12-4,TGTGCCAGCAGTTTGGCCCCCGACAGTCCCTACGAGCAGTACTTC,CASSLAPDSPYEQYF
TRBJ2-1,-,TRBD2,TRBV5-1,TGCGCCAGCAGCTTGGCCGGCGGGGGGGCCAACGATGAGCAGTTCTTC,CASSLAGGGANDEQFF
TRBJ2-1,-,TRBD1,TRBV5-1,TGCGCCAGCAGCTTGGGAGTGGGGACAGGGGGCGAGGAGCAGTTCTTC,CASSLGVGTGGEEQFF
TRBJ1-1,few,-,TRBV7-2,TGTGCCAGCAGCTTATGGGGGGGGCGCAGGCCCAACACTGAAGCTTTCTTT,CASSLWGGRRPNTEAFF
TRBJ2-1,few,TRBD2,TRBV7-8,TGTGCCAGCAGCAGGAGGCGACTAGCGGGAGTCGGTGATGAGCAGTTCTTC,CASSRRRLAGVGDEQFF
TRBJ2-3,-,-,TRBV5-4,TGTGCCAGCAGCGCGACCAAGGACTACCCCACAGATACGCAGTATTTT,CASSATKDYPTDTQYF
TRBJ2-1,few,TRBD2,TRBV29-1,TGCAGCGCTCCTCCGGGACTAGCGGGAGGTGGGGAGCAGTTCTTC,CSAPPGLAGGGEQFF
TRBJ2-5,many,TRBD2,TRBV12-3/TRBV12-4,TGTGCCAGCAGTTCGGATCGCGGGAGGATCGAGACCCAGTACTTC,CASSSDRGRIETQYF
TRBJ1-1,few,-,TRBV18,TGTGCCAGCTCACCATCAAGGGATACTGAAGCTTTCTTT,CASSPSRDTEAFF
TRBJ2-7,few,TRBD1,TRBV7-2,TGTGCCAGCAGCTTCCAGACAGGGAAATACGAGCAGTACTTC,CASSFQTGKYEQYF
TRBJ2-7,-,-,TRBV12-3/TRBV12-4,TGTGCCAGCAGGGACAGCTTCGAGCAGTACTTC,CASRDSFEQYF
TRBJ2-1,-,-,TRBV28,TGTGCCAGCACCCCCATGCCGGGGACGGATCGAAATGAGCAGTTCTTC,CASTPMPGTDRNEQFF
TRBJ1-1,few,-,TRBV7-9,TGTGCCAGCACACTGACCGACCTGAACACTGAAGCTTTCTTT,CASTLTDLNTEAFF
TRBJ1-2,-,TRBD1,TRBV28,TGTGCCAGCAGTTTGGTTGGGACAGCGAGCACCTTC,CASSLVGTASTF
TRBJ2-3,-,-,TRBV30,TGTGCCTGGAGTGGGGACCAGGGGTATACGCAGTATTTT,CAWSGDQGYTQYF
TRBJ2-2,-,TRBD1,TRBV2,TGTGCCAGCAGACTTGACAGGGGCACCGGGGAGCTGTTTTTT,CASRLDRGTGELFF
TRBJ2-5,few,-,TRBV6-1,TGTGCCAGCATGAGAGTAGCAGGGGAGACCCAGTACTTC,CASMRVAGETQYF
TRBJ2-7,few,-,TRBV7-8,TGTGCCAGCAGCCGAAGGGATTCCGCCTACGAGCAGTACTTC,CASSRRDSAYEQYF
TRBJ2-2,-,TRBD2,TRBV12-3/TRBV12-4,TGTGCCAGCAGTTATGGCGGGGGGACCACCGGGGAGCTGTTTTTT,CASSYGGGTTGELFF
TRBJ2-7,-,TRBD1,TRBV4-3,TGCGCCAGCAGCAGATTCCGGGACAGGGCCTACGAGCAGTACTTC,CASSRFRDRAYEQYF
TRBJ1-6,few,TRBD1,TRBV7-2,TGTGCCAGCAGCCAGACAGGGGGCTTTGGTTCACCCCTCCACTTT,CASSQTGGFGSPLHF